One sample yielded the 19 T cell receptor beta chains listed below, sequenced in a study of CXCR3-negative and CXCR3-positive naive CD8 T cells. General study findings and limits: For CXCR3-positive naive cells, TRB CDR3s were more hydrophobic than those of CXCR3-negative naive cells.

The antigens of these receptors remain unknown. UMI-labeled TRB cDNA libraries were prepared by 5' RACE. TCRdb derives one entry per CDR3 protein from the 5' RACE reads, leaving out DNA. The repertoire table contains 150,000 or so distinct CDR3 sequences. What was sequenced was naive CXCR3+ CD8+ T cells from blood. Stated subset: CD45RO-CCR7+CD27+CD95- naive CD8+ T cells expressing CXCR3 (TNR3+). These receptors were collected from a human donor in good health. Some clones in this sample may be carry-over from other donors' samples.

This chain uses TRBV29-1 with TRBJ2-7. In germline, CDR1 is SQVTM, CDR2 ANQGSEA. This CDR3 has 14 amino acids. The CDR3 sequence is CSVEEGVGGYEQYF.

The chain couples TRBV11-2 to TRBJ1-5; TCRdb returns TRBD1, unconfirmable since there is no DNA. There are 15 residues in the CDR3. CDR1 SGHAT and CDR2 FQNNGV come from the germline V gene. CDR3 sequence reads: CASSPGTGSNQPQHF.

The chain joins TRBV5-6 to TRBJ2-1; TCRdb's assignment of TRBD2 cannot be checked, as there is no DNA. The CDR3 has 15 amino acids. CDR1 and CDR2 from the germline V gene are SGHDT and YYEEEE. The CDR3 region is CASSLDREGHNEQFF.

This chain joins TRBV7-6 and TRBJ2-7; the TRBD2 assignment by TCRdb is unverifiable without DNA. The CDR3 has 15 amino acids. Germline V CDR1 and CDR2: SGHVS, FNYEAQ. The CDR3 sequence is CASSHPSGVGYEQYF.

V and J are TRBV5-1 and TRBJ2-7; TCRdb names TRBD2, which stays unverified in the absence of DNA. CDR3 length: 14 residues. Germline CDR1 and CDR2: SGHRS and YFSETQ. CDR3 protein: CASSLSGLTYEQYF. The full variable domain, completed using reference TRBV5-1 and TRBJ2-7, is KAGVTQTPRYLIKTRGQQVTLSCSPISGHRSVSWYQQTPGQGLQFLFEYFSETQRNKGNFPGRFSGRQFSNSRSEMNVSTLELGDSALYLCASSLSGLTYEQYFGPGTRLTVT.

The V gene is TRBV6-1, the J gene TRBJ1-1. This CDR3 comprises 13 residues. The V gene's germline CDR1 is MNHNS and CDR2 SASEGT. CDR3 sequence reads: CASSERMNTEAFF.

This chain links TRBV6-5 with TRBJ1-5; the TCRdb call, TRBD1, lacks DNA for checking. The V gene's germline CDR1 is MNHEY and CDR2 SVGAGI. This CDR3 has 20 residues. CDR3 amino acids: CASSRDRAKRICNGNQPQHF.

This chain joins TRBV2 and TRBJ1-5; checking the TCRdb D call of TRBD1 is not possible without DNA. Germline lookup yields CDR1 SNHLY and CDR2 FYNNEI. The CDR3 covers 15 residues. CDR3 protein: CASAPWGNRNQPQHF.

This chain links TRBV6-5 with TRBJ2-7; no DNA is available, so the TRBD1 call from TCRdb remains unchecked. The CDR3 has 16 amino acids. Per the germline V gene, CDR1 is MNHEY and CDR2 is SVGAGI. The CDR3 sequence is CASSGDRGPTGDEQYF.

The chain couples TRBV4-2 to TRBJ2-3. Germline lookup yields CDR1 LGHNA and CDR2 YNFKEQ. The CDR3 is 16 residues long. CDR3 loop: CASSQDVGFGTDTQYF.

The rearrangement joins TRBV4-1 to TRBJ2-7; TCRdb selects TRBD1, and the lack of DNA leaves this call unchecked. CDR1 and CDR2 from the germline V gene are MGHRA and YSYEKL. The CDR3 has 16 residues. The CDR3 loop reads CASSQVSYAGSYEQYF.

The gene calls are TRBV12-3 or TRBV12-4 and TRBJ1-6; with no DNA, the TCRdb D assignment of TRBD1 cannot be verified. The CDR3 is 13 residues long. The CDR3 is CASSLSRNSPPHF.

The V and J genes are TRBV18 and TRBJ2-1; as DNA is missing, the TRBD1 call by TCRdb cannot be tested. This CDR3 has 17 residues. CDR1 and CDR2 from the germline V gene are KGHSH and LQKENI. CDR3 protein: CASSPGQVDAVYNEQFF.

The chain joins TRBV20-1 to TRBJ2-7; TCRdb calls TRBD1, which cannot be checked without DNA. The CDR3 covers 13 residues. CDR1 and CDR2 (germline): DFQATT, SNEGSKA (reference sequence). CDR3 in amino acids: CRARALYSYEQYF.

CDR3 amino acids: CATSDPDSSYEQYF. V gene TRBV24-1 combines with J gene TRBJ2-7; TCRdb proposes TRBD1, but this gene call is untestable without DNA. In germline, CDR1 is KGHDR, CDR2 SFDVKD. The CDR3 sequence is 14 residues long.

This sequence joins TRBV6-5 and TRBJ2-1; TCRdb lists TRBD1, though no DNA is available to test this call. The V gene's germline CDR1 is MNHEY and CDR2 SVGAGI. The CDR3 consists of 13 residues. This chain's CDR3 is CATLTGYSNEQFF.

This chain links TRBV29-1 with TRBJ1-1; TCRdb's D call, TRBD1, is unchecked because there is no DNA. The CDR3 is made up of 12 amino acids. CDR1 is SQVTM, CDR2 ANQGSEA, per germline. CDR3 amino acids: CSVVPDRAEAFF.

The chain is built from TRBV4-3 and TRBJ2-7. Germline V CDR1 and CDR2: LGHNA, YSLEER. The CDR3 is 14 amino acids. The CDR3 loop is CASSQGILGYEQYF.

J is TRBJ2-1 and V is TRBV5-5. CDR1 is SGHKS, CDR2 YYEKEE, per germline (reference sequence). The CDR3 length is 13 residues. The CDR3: CASSSGLFNEQFF.